This T cell receptor (beta chain) was sequenced in a study of T-cell reconstitution after alpha-beta-depleted transplantation in children (dated by TCRdb to 2015 to 2016). For the wider study: T-cell immune reconstitution after TCRalphabeta/CD19-depleted allogeneic hematopoietic cell transplantation in children was quantitatively tracked in the study by means of TCR repertoire profiling.

Library preparation was by PCR. These reads were obtained on an Illumina HiSeq 2500. Molecular barcoding was employed in the preparation of TCR libraries, with unique molecular identifiers being used to normalize TCRbeta repertoire quantification. Clones were called with MiXCR by TCRdb after fastp trimmed the public reads at Q25, and only in-frame beta chains were retained. Each CDR3 protein appears once, grouped with its most common genes and DNA. The sample table records around 370,000 distinct CDR3 sequences; about 9.4% of these occur just once. The ten largest make up roughly 2.5% of the sample. The sample holds a few counts of this clonotype. It has no known antigen specificity. Base qualities are not provided; no much larger clone lies one nucleotide away. CDR1 DFQATT and CDR2 SNEGSKA were looked up in the germline V gene (reference sequence). The CDR3 goes from the cysteine to the phenylalanine over 19 residues. The read is trimmed to its CDR3 DNA, 57 bases read in frame from base 1. V loses 5 bases at its end and J loses 2 bases; junction bases beyond the gene matches: 19.

Material: PBMCs from the stem cell graft donor, obtained from the stem cell graft. The chain was built from TRBV20-1 and TRBJ2-7, with 12 central nucleotides matching TRBD1. This TCR derives from a human donor who donated a stem cell graft to a child with acute lymphoblastic leukemia. The DNA sequence is given as TGCAGTGCTTCCTCCGCCCGGGACAGGGGGCGAGGGAGCACCTACGAGCAGTACTTC. Its translation is CSASSARDRGRGSTYEQYF.